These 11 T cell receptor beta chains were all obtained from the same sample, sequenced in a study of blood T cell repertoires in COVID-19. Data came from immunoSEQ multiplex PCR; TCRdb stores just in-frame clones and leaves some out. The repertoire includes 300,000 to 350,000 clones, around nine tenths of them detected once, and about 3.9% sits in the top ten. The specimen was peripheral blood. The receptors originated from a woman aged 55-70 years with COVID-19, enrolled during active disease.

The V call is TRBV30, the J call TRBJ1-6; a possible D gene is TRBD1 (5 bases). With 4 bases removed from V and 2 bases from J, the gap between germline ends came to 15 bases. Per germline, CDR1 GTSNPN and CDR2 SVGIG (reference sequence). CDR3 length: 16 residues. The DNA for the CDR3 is TGTGCCTGGATCCAGGGAGGGAACCCCTATAATTCACCCCTCCACTTT. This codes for CAWIQGGNPYNSPLHF.

The CDR3 sequence is CAWSVQGRGNTIYF. The CDR3, as DNA: TGTGCCTGGAGTGTCCAGGGGCGAGGAAACACCATATATTTT. V gene TRBV30 combines with J gene TRBJ1-3; a possible D gene is TRBD1 (6 bases). Trimming took off 0 bases at V and 4 bases at J, with 10 bases between the two ends. The CDR3 has 14 amino acids. Germline V lookup: CDR1 GTSNPN, CDR2 SVGIG (reference sequence).

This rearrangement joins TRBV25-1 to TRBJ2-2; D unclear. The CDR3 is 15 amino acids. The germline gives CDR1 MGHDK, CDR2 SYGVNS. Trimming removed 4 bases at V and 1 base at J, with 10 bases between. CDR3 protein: CASSAPGMNTGELFF. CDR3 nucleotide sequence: TGTGCCAGCAGTGCCCCAGGCATGAACACCGGGGAGCTGTTTTTT.

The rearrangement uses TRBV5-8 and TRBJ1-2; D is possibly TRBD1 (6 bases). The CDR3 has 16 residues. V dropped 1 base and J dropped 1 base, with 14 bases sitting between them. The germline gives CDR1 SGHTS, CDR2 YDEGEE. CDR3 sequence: CASSLIGTLINYGYTF. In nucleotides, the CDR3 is TGTGCCAGCAGCTTGATTGGGACATTGATTAACTATGGCTACACCTTC.

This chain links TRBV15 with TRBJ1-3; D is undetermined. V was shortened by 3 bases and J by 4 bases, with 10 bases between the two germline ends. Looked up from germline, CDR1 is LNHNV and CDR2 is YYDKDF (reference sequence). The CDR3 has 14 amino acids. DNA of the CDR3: TGTGCCACCAGCAGGGGGAGGACGGGAAACACCATATATTTT. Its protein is CATSRGRTGNTIYF.

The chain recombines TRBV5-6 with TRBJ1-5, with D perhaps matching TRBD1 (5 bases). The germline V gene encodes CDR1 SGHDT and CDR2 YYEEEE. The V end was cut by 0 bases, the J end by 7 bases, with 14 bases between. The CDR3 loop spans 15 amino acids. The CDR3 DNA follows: TGTGCCAGCAGCTTGGGGGCAGGAAGGGGACAGCCCCAGCATTTT. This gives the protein CASSLGAGRGQPQHF.

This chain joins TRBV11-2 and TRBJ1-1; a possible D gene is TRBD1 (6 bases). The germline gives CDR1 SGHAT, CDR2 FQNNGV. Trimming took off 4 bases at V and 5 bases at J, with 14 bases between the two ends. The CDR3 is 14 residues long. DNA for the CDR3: TGTGCCAGCAGCTCGTGGGGGGGCGTAACTGAAGCTTTCTTT. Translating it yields CASSSWGGVTEAFF.

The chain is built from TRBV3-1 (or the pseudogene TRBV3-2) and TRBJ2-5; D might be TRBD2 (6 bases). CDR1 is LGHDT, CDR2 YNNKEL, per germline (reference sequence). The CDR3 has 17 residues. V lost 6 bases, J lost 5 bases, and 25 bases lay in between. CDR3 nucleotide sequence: TGTGCCAGCAGTCGTAAAGGCCGGGACTCTCGACCGGAGACCCAGTACTTC. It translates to CASSRKGRDSRPETQYF.

The CDR3 protein is CAWSDPGGGYTF. The CDR3 coding sequence is TGTGCCTGGAGTGACCCCGGGGGAGGCTACACCTTC. The V and J genes are TRBV30 and TRBJ1-2; D perhaps matches TRBD1 (5 bases). The germline V gene encodes CDR1 GTSNPN and CDR2 SVGIG (reference sequence). There are 12 residues in the CDR3. V was shortened by 1 base and J by 8 bases, with 11 bases between the two germline ends. The complete variable domain, with remaining parts taken from reference TRBV30 and TRBJ1-2, reads SQTIHQWPATLVQPVGSPLSLECTVEGTSNPNLYWYRQAAGRGLQLLFYSVGIGQISSEVPQNLSASRPQDRQFILSSKKLLLSDSGFYLCAWSDPGGGYTFGSGTRLTVV.

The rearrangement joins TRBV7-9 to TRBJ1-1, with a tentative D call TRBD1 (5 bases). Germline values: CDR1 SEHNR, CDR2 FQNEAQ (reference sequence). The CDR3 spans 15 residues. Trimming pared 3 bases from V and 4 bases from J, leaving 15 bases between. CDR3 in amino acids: CASSFSRDLATEAFF. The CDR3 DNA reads TGTGCCAGCAGCTTTAGCAGGGATTTGGCCACTGAAGCTTTCTTT.

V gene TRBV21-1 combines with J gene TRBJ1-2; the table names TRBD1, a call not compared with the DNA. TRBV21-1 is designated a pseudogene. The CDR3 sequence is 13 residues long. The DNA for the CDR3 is TGTGCCAGCAGCAGTCAGGGGTACTATGGCTACACCTTC. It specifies CASSSQGYYGYTF.